A selection of T cell receptor beta chains follows, all from one sample in a study of beta chain features in type 1 diabetes. TCRdb's copy holds only in-frame clones and misses some; the assay was immunoSEQ multiplex PCR. The table records around 430,000 clones, 30% of them present only once. Sequencing was performed on naive CD4+ T cells from blood. The receptors originated from a man aged 18 to 29 in good health. Both conserved end residues are part of each CDR3. Each record gives: D gene, clone size, V gene, J gene, CDR3 protein, CDR3 DNA. D genes are given only for firm matches. Part of the rows lack a size; the others show once, few, many or a class for expanded clones.

TRBD2	few	TRBV25-1	TRBJ2-5	CASSEYRLAGSETQYF	TGTGCCAGCAGTGAATATAGACTAGCGGGATCAGAGACCCAGTACTTC
.	few	TRBV4-1	TRBJ2-5	CASSPGWASMGITQYF	TGCGCCAGCAGCCCAGGTTGGGCTAGCATGGGTATTACCCAGTACTTC
TRBD1	.	TRBV25-1	TRBJ2-3	CASTGQASTDTQYF	TGTGCCAGCACCGGACAGGCTAGCACAGATACGCAGTATTTT
.	.	TRBV4-3	TRBJ2-3	CASRRGITTDTQYF	TGCGCCAGCAGACGCGGTATTACCACAGATACGCAGTATTTT
.	few	TRBV6-5	TRBJ2-1	CASSRRTGEQFF	TGTGCCAGCAGCCGGAGGACGGGAGAGCAGTTCTTC
TRBD1	.	TRBV29-1	TRBJ2-1	CSVGGPGTGWFF	TGCAGCGTTGGAGGGCCCGGGACAGGTTGGTTCTTC
TRBD1	.	TRBV29-1	TRBJ1-4	CSVLRDRGATNEKLFF	TGCAGCGTCCTCCGGGACAGGGGGGCAACTAATGAAAAACTGTTTTTT
TRBD2	.	TRBV6-5	TRBJ2-4	CASSLEAGGPKNIQYF	TGTGCCAGCAGTTTGGAAGCGGGAGGACCCAAAAACATTCAGTACTTC
TRBD2	.	TRBV5-1	TRBJ2-5	CASSLEPSGRGTQYF	TGCGCCAGCAGCTTGGAGCCTAGCGGGAGAGGGACCCAGTACTTC
.	.	TRBV4-2	TRBJ2-3	CASSQAVNTQYF	TGTGCCAGCAGCCAAGCCGTTAACACGCAGTATTTT
.	few	TRBV28	TRBJ1-1	CASSLSYRAEAFF	TGTGCCAGCAGTTTATCCTACAGGGCTGAAGCTTTCTTT
.	.	TRBV5-1	TRBJ2-1	CASSLDPNNEQFF	TGCGCCAGCAGCTTGGACCCAAACAATGAGCAGTTCTTC
.	.	TRBV30	TRBJ1-1	CAWSGSANTEAFF	TGTGCCTGGAGTGGTTCCGCGAACACTGAAGCTTTCTTT
TRBD2	.	TRBV5-1	TRBJ2-1	CASSLLLAGNNEQFF	TGCGCCAGCAGCTTGCTACTAGCGGGAAACAATGAGCAGTTCTTC
TRBD2	few	TRBV4-3	TRBJ2-5	CASSQEMGLATQYF	TGCGCCAGCAGCCAAGAAATGGGACTAGCGACCCAGTACTTC
.	few	TRBV9	TRBJ2-2	CASSVARTGELFF	TGTGCCAGCAGCGTAGCCCGTACCGGGGAGCTGTTTTTT
.	.	TRBV7-2	TRBJ2-1	CASAFINEQFF	TGTGCCAGCGCCTTCATCAATGAGCAGTTCTTC
TRBD2	few	TRBV5-1	TRBJ2-1	CASSLVAPSGNNEQFF	TGCGCCAGCAGCTTGGTTGCCCCTAGCGGGAACAATGAGCAGTTCTTC
.	.	TRBV5-4	TRBJ2-3	CASSLVPSSGTDTQYF	TGTGCCAGCAGCTTAGTTCCTAGTTCCGGCACAGATACGCAGTATTTT
.	.	TRBV7-9	TRBJ2-3	CASSFAGITDTQYF	TGTGCCAGCAGCTTTGCCGGGATCACAGATACGCAGTATTTT